The 10 T cell receptor beta chains in this list originate from one sample, sequenced in a study of OX40 agonist ivuxolimab in advanced cancers. Using immunoSEQ multiplex PCR, the repertoire was profiled, and TCRdb retains in-frame clones only, with some absent. This sample has about 46,000 clones, with 88% found just once. The specimen comprised CD4+ or CD8+ T cells sorted from blood, sampled in a trial of the OX40 agonist ivuxolimab. The receptors originated from an adult with an advanced solid tumor such as melanoma, head and neck, liver or kidney cancer.

This sequence joins TRBV6-5 and TRBJ2-7; 9 bases line up with TRBD2. V lost 3 bases, J lost 0 bases, and 6 bases stayed unmatched. CDR3 size: 16 residues. Germline V gene sequence: CDR1 MNHEY, CDR2 SVGAGI. CDR3 in amino acids: CASSYSLAGDSYEQYF. In DNA, the CDR3 is TGTGCCAGCAGTTATTCACTAGCGGGTGACTCCTACGAGCAGTACTTC.

This clone came up once. This chain connects TRBV5-1 to TRBJ2-1, with D hard to call. V gave up 0 bases and J gave up 4 bases, with 11 bases separating them. Per germline, CDR1 SGHRS and CDR2 YFSETQ. This CDR3 contains 15 residues. The CDR3 loop reads CASSLAGGLYNEQFF. CDR3 bases: TGCGCCAGCAGCTTGGCAGGCGGTCTTTACAATGAGCAGTTCTTC.

The chain couples TRBV28 to TRBJ2-7; possibly TRBD1 for D (5 bases). Trimming took 2 bases from V and 9 from J, leaving 11 bases between them. CDR3 length equals 12 residues. Germline-derived CDR1 and CDR2 are MDHEN and SYDVKM. The DNA for the CDR3 is TGTGCCAGCAGTTTAAGGGGAATATGGCAGTACTTC. Translating gives CASSLRGIWQYF.

This clone was found a few times. The rearrangement joins TRBV7-9 to TRBJ2-7, with 7 bases lining up with TRBD2. From germline, CDR1 is SEHNR and CDR2 FQNEAQ (reference sequence). This CDR3 contains 13 residues. V trimming: 5 bases; J trimming: 2 bases; junction bases outside the gene matches: 3. CDR3 in amino acids: CASSMTSTYEQYF. The CDR3 bases are TGTGCCAGCAGCATGACTAGCACCTACGAGCAGTACTTC.

The V and J genes are TRBV5-4 and TRBJ2-3, with 8 bases aligning to TRBD2. Germline CDR1 is SGHNT and CDR2 is YYREEE (reference sequence). CDR3 length equals 14 residues. V was pared by 0 bases and J by 4 bases, with 1 base of the junction left unmatched. CDR3 amino acids: CASSLALAADTQYF. CDR3 nucleotide sequence: TGTGCCAGCAGCTTGGCACTAGCGGCAGATACGCAGTATTTT.

The V and J genes are TRBV5-1 and TRBJ2-2; D assignment may be TRBD1 or TRBD2 (6 bases each). V gave up 6 bases and J gave up 6 bases, with 15 bases separating them. Germline V lookup: CDR1 SGHRS, CDR2 YFSETQ. The CDR3 is 14 residues long. CDR3: CASNMEGHPGELFF. CDR3 DNA sequence: TGCGCCAGCAATATGGAGGGACACCCCGGGGAGCTGTTTTTT.

This chain links TRBV6-4 with TRBJ2-5; D is undetermined. Germline V gives CDR1 MRHNA, CDR2 SNTAGT. The CDR3 extends over 13 amino acids. V lost 3 bases, J lost 2 bases, and 7 bases lay in between. The chain's CDR3 is CASSEGPQETQYF. DNA for the CDR3: TGTGCCAGCAGTGAGGGCCCACAAGAGACCCAGTACTTC.

This sequence joins TRBV7-6 and TRBJ2-2, with 9 bases matching TRBD2. Germline-derived CDR1 and CDR2 are SGHVS and FNYEAQ. V lost 2 bases, J lost 3 bases, and 4 bases stayed unmatched. The CDR3 is made up of 16 amino acids. The CDR3 region has the DNA TGTGCCAGCAGCTTACGTCTAGCGGGGTACACCGGGGAGCTGTTTTTT. Its protein is CASSLRLAGYTGELFF. Full variable domain (missing parts from reference TRBV7-6 and TRBJ2-2): GAGVSQSPRYKVTKRGQDVALRCDPISGHVSLYWYRQALGQGPEFLTYFNYEAQQDKSGLPNDRFSAERPEGSISTLTIQRTEQRDSAMYRCASSLRLAGYTGELFFGEGSRLTVL.

CDR3 amino acids: CASSPDRNSPLHF. The CDR3 DNA follows: TGTGCCAGCAGTCCTGACAGGAATTCACCCCTCCACTTT. This chain uses TRBV6-1 with TRBJ1-6; D may be TRBD1 (6 bases). The CDR3 runs 13 residues. V gave up 5 bases and J gave up 7 bases, with 9 bases separating them. CDR1 and CDR2 (germline): MNHNS, SASEGT.

The V call is TRBV29-1, the J call TRBJ1-1; D might be TRBD1 (5 bases). CDR1 is SQVTM and CDR2 is ANQGSEA in the germline V gene. Between the trimmed V and J ends, which lost 5 bases and 4 bases, there was a span of 8 bases. The CDR3 has 11 amino acids. DNA for the CDR3: TGCAGCGTTCCTAGGGGCACTGAAGCTTTCTTT. Translation gives CSVPRGTEAFF.